One and the same sample provided the 29 T cell receptor beta chains below, sequenced in a study of T cell responses to AZD1222 COVID-19 vaccine. Method: immunoSEQ multiplex PCR; TCRdb's copy keeps in-frame clones and lacks some. The sample records about 140,000 clones, approximately 92% being singletons. The sequencing here drew on peripheral blood, taken on day 0 of AZD1222 vaccination. The receptor source for this set is an adult in good health.

The rearrangement joins TRBV5-4 to TRBJ1-4; 8 nucleotides match TRBD1. V lost 3 bases to trimming and J lost 4 bases; unmatched junction nucleotides: 5. The CDR3 loop spans 15 amino acids. Germline V gene lookup returns CDR1 SGHNT and CDR2 YYREEE (reference sequence). CDR3 nucleotide sequence: TGTGCCAGCAGCTCCCGGACAGGGTTTAATGAAAAACTGTTTTTT. Its protein product is CASSSRTGFNEKLFF. Using reference TRBV5-4 and TRBJ1-4 for the parts outside the CDR3, the full variable domain is ETGVTQSPTHLIKTRGQQVTLRCSSQSGHNTVSWYQQALGQGPQFIFQYYREEENGRGNFPPRFSGLQFPNYSSELNVNALELDDSALYLCASSSRTGFNEKLFFGSGTQLSVL.

This rearrangement joins TRBV7-2 to TRBJ1-5; D is undetermined. The ends were cut back, 0 bases at V and 7 bases at J, with 7 bases in the middle. Germline assignment: CDR1 SGHTA and CDR2 FQGNSA. This CDR3 region has 13 residues. The CDR3: CASSLATNQPQHF. The CDR3 bases are TGTGCCAGCAGCTTAGCAACAAACCAGCCCCAGCATTTT.

The chain employs TRBV5-1 and TRBJ1-6; 9 positions match TRBD1. CDR1 is SGHRS and CDR2 is YFSETQ in the germline V gene. The CDR3 is made up of 16 amino acids. The trim removed 0 bases at V and 11 bases at J, leaving 9 bases unmatched. For the CDR3, the DNA is TGCGCCAGCAGCTTGGCTCGGGACAGGGCGTCAGCACCCCTCCACTTT. Translation: CASSLARDRASAPLHF.

V usage is TRBV30 and J usage is TRBJ2-5; D is possibly TRBD1 (6 bases). Trimming removed 0 bases at V and 2 bases at J, with 13 bases between. Germline V CDR1 and CDR2: GTSNPN, SVGIG (reference sequence). CDR3 length: 15 residues. CDR3 region: CAWSVQGQPQETQYF. Here the CDR3 DNA reads TGTGCCTGGAGTGTACAAGGACAGCCACAAGAGACCCAGTACTTC.

The J gene is TRBJ1-6, the V gene TRBV19, with D possibly matching TRBD1 (5 bases). V shed 2 bases and J shed 7 bases, with 12 bases lying between them. CDR1 is LNHDA and CDR2 is SQIVND in the germline V gene (reference sequence). The CDR3 contains 15 residues. The CDR3 loop is CASSIWGLFNSPLHF. The CDR3 DNA follows: TGTGCCAGTAGTATATGGGGGTTATTCAATTCACCCCTCCACTTT.

V gene TRBV11-3 combines with J gene TRBJ2-2, with 13 bases lining up with TRBD2. Germline trimming cut 3 bases from V and 1 base from J; bases unmatched to any gene: 11. The CDR3 contains 20 residues. Germline lookup yields CDR1 SGHNT and CDR2 YENEEA. The CDR3 nucleotides read TGTGCCAGCAGCTTCCACCTGGGACTAGCGGGATCCGAGAACACCGGGGAGCTGTTTTTT. Residues: CASSFHLGLAGSENTGELFF.

This clone appeared a single time. This rearrangement joins TRBV3-1 (or the pseudogene TRBV3-2) to TRBJ2-2; D may be TRBD1 or TRBD2 (5 bases each). V was pared by 6 bases and J by 4 bases, with 18 bases between. The germline CDR1 and CDR2 sequences are LGHDT and YNNKEL (reference sequence). The CDR3 runs 16 residues. The CDR3 DNA reads TGTGCCAGCAGTCCTATTCAGGGTCGGGGCACCGGGGAGCTGTTTTTT. This encodes CASSPIQGRGTGELFF.

The chain carries TRBV30 and TRBJ1-3, with unresolved D. Looked up from germline, CDR1 is GTSNPN and CDR2 is SVGIG (reference sequence). The V gene lost 3 bases and the J gene lost 2 bases, with 5 bases spanning the gap. The CDR3 runs to 12 residues. CDR3 DNA sequence: TGTGCCTGGAGCGGGACTGGAAACACCATATATTTT. Its translation: CAWSGTGNTIYF.

This clone was counted a few times. This chain links TRBV4-1 with TRBJ1-1; D is unclear. Looked up from germline, CDR1 is MGHRA and CDR2 is YSYEKL. The germline V and J ends were trimmed by 1 base and 0 bases, with 21 bases remaining between them. The CDR3 consists of 19 residues. CDR3 nucleotides: TGCGCCAGCAGCCAAGCGCTACCCCCACCGAAGCGCATGAACACTGAAGCTTTCTTT. It specifies CASSQALPPPKRMNTEAFF.

This chain links TRBV4-3 with TRBJ2-7; D perhaps matches TRBD2 (6 bases). The CDR3 extends over 14 amino acids. From germline, CDR1 is LGHNA and CDR2 YSLEER. V shed 7 bases and J shed 7 bases, with 20 bases lying between them. This CDR3 reads CASTSSENTGEQYF. DNA of the CDR3: TGCGCCAGCACCTCTAGCGAAAACACGGGGGAGCAGTACTTC.

The genes are TRBV28 and TRBJ2-2; D remains ambiguous. Trimming pared 8 bases from V and 3 bases from J, leaving 10 bases between. Germline lookup yields CDR1 MDHEN and CDR2 SYDVKM. The length of the CDR3 is 13 residues. This CDR3 reads CASSLADTGELFF. CDR3 DNA sequence: TGTGCCAGCTCCCTGGCTGACACCGGGGAGCTGTTTTTT. Combining the CDR3 with reference TRBV28 and TRBJ2-2 gives the whole variable domain DVKVTQSSRYLVKRTGEKVFLECVQDMDHENMFWYRQDPGLGLRLIYFSYDVKMKEKGDIPEGYSVSREKKERFSLILESASTNQTSMYLCASSLADTGELFFGEGSRLTVL.

This chain joins TRBV11-2 and TRBJ2-3; D gene ambiguous. The CDR3 has 11 amino acids. Trimming pared 5 bases from V and 4 bases from J, leaving 4 bases between. The germline gives CDR1 SGHAT, CDR2 FQNNGV. The CDR3, as DNA: TGTGCCAGCAGCCCCCCAGATACGCAGTATTTT. As protein: CASSPPDTQYF.

The genes are TRBV18 and TRBJ1-2, with unresolved D. CDR1 KGHSH and CDR2 LQKENI come from the germline V gene. The V end lost 3 bases, the J end lost 3 bases, and 8 bases lay between the germline ends. The CDR3 spans 13 residues. CDR3 residues: CASSPTGDYGYTF. Here the CDR3 DNA reads TGTGCCAGCTCACCTACCGGGGACTATGGCTACACCTTC.

The chain recombines TRBV19 with TRBJ1-6, with a possible D match to TRBD1 (5 bases). The CDR3 runs to 14 residues. The germline gives CDR1 LNHDA, CDR2 SQIVND (reference sequence). Between the trimmed V and J ends, which lost 3 bases and 7 bases, there was a span of 10 bases. CDR3 sequence reads: CASSIQGTNSPLHF. CDR3 nucleotides: TGTGCCAGTAGTATTCAGGGAACCAATTCACCCCTCCACTTT.

The chain couples TRBV11-2 to TRBJ1-2, with D possibly being TRBD1 (5 bases). Germline V gene data show CDR1 as SGHAT and CDR2 as FQNNGV. Trimming took off 5 bases at V and 6 bases at J, with 19 bases between the two ends. There are 15 residues in the CDR3. CDR3 loop: CASSDFRVLRDGYTF. The CDR3 coding sequence is TGTGCCAGCAGCGACTTCAGGGTTCTTCGCGATGGCTACACCTTC.

Comments on this clone: This CDR3 is also generated by other DNA sequences in the sample. The chain employs TRBV7-2 and TRBJ2-1; D possibly uses TRBD1 or TRBD2 (5 bases each). In germline, CDR1 is SGHTA, CDR2 FQGNSA. V lost 5 bases and J lost 5, with 10 bases in between. CDR3 size: 13 residues. The CDR3 bases are TGTGCCAGCAGCCGGGACCGAGACAATGAGCAGTTCTTC. Translated: CASSRDRDNEQFF.

This clone was counted a single time. V and J are TRBV24-1 and TRBJ2-5, with 8 bases fitting TRBD1. Trimming cost V 5 bases and J 7 bases; bases outside gene matches: 8. This CDR3 region has 14 residues. CDR1 and CDR2 (germline): KGHDR, SFDVKD. CDR3 in DNA: TGTGCCACCAGTGGTGACAGGGGTCGTGGGACCCAGTACTTC. This sequence encodes CATSGDRGRGTQYF.

V gene TRBV18 combines with J gene TRBJ1-2; 7 bases are a match to TRBD1. The CDR3 contains 14 residues. Germline V gene sequence: CDR1 KGHSH, CDR2 LQKENI. With 3 bases clipped from V and 3 bases from J, the junction kept 4 bases outside the gene matches. The CDR3 DNA sequence: TGTGCCAGCTCACCGGCAGGGGGTGACTATGGCTACACCTTC. Its translation: CASSPAGGDYGYTF.

This rearrangement joins TRBV5-6 to TRBJ1-4, with D perhaps matching TRBD1 (6 bases). This CDR3 has 16 residues. V dropped 2 bases and J dropped 3 bases, with 14 bases sitting between them. CDR1 is SGHDT and CDR2 is YYEEEE in the germline V gene. CDR3 nucleotides: TGTGCCAGCAGCTTAGGTTTGGGGGCGGCTAATGAAAAACTGTTTTTT. Translated: CASSLGLGAANEKLFF.

This chain connects TRBV19 to TRBJ1-5; D not certain. The germline V and J ends were trimmed by 5 bases and 6 bases, with 8 bases remaining between them. Germline V gene sequence: CDR1 LNHDA, CDR2 SQIVND (reference sequence). The CDR3 contains 12 residues. The CDR3 DNA is TGTGCCAGTAGTTTCTTAGTTCAGCCCCAGCATTTT. Translating it yields CASSFLVQPQHF.

This clone was seen only once. The chain joins TRBV28 to TRBJ1-2, with D perhaps matching TRBD1 (5 bases). Per the germline V gene, CDR1 is MDHEN and CDR2 is SYDVKM. This CDR3 has 15 residues. Trimming cost V 5 bases and J 1 base, with 14 bases left between them. CDR3 sequence (DNA): TGTGCCAGCAGTCAACCCGGGACTCTTAACTATGGCTACACCTTC. Amino acids: CASSQPGTLNYGYTF.

The genes are TRBV7-9 and TRBJ1-6; TRBD1 matches at 7 bases. Per germline, CDR1 SEHNR and CDR2 FQNEAQ (reference sequence). V trimming: 5 bases; J trimming: 7 bases; junction bases outside the gene matches: 5. The CDR3 loop spans 14 amino acids. The CDR3 protein is CASSIRTGNSPLHF. The CDR3 coding sequence is TGTGCCAGCAGCATAAGGACAGGCAATTCACCCCTCCACTTT. The variable domain in full, completed from reference TRBV7-9 and TRBJ1-6, reads DTGVSQNPRHKITKRGQNVTFRCDPISEHNRLYWYRQTLGQGPEFLTYFQNEAQLEKSRLLSDRFSAERPKGSFSTLEIQRTEQGDSAMYLCASSIRTGNSPLHFGNGTRLTVT.

This clone was seen a single time. V gene TRBV12-3 or TRBV12-4 combines with J gene TRBJ1-1; no definite D call. The CDR3 loop spans 13 amino acids. The ends were cut back, 3 bases at V and 1 base at J, with 6 bases in the middle. The CDR3 loop is CASSFVANTEAFF. The CDR3 region has the DNA TGTGCCAGCAGTTTTGTGGCGAACACTGAAGCTTTCTTT.

The J gene is TRBJ2-1, the V gene TRBV27; TRBD1 matches 9 bases. Per the germline V gene, CDR1 is MNHEY and CDR2 is SMNVEV (reference sequence). The CDR3 consists of 15 residues. V lost 0 bases to trimming and J lost 9 bases; unmatched junction nucleotides: 6. CDR3: CASSLSSGQGTEQFF. The CDR3 DNA reads as TGTGCCAGCAGTTTATCGTCGGGACAGGGTACTGAGCAGTTCTTC.

The chain carries TRBV5-5 and TRBJ2-7; 8 bases are a match to TRBD1. In germline, CDR1 is SGHKS, CDR2 YYEKEE (reference sequence). J was trimmed by 5 bases and V by 1 base; bases with no gene match: 5. This CDR3 comprises 14 residues. CDR3 in DNA: TGTGCCAGCAGCTTGAGCAGGGGGCGAGACGAGCAGTACTTC. This gives the protein CASSLSRGRDEQYF.

The J gene is TRBJ1-4, the V gene TRBV12-5; tentatively, D is TRBD1 (6 bases). Germline CDR1 is LGHNT and CDR2 is FRNRAP. The CDR3 contains 16 residues. V was trimmed by 5 bases and J by 7 bases, leaving 20 bases between them. The DNA for the CDR3 is TGTGCTAGTGGTCTCCTGGGCAGAGAGGGGGGTGAAAAACTGTTTTTT. As protein: CASGLLGREGGEKLFF.

The chain combines TRBV19 with TRBJ2-6, with a tentative D call TRBD1 (5 bases). The V and J ends lost 5 bases and 4 bases respectively, with 12 bases between them. Germline V lookup: CDR1 LNHDA, CDR2 SQIVND (reference sequence). The CDR3 spans 15 residues. DNA of the CDR3: TGTGCCAGTAGTGGAACCAGGGCCGGGGCCAACGTCCTGACTTTC. Translated: CASSGTRAGANVLTF.

The V and J genes are TRBV15 and TRBJ1-5; no clear D gene. This CDR3 region has 15 residues. The V gene lost 1 base and the J gene lost 3 bases, with 10 bases spanning the gap. The germline gives CDR1 LNHNV, CDR2 YYDKDF (reference sequence). CDR3 protein: CATSRGSMYNQPQHF. The CDR3 coding sequence is TGTGCCACCAGCAGAGGATCAATGTACAATCAGCCCCAGCATTTT.

The chain employs TRBV25-1 and TRBJ1-2; a weak D match, TRBD1 (6 bases). There are 16 residues in the CDR3. Germline V gene lookup returns CDR1 MGHDK and CDR2 SYGVNS. V lost 2 bases and J lost 4, with 17 bases in between. This chain's CDR3 is CASSEPGTMGTYGYTF. CDR3 nucleotides: TGTGCCAGCAGTGAACCGGGGACAATGGGTACCTATGGCTACACCTTC.